This T cell receptor (beta chain) was found in a study of blood T cell repertoires in COVID-19. As for the study in general: The origin of the acute and convalescent COVID-19 samples was the United States, Italy and Spain. Sample material is recorded as cDNA or gDNA derived from T cells, B-cell-depleted T cells, or PBMCs.

Original processing methods: Nucleated cell number was recorded as an estimate derived from reference gene primer amplification. The table came from immunoSEQ multiplex PCR; TCRdb's copy has only in-frame clones and leaves some out. D and trimming come from the DNA, and the V and J calls and clone size come from that table. The sample contains around 37,000 clones, just under 75% of which appear only once. Losses at the gene ends were 4 bases for V and 5 bases for J; bases not matched to a gene: 12. The V gene's germline CDR1 is SGHTS and CDR2 YDEGEE. There are 16 residues in the CDR3. This rearrangement joins TRBV5-8 to TRBJ2-1; TRBD1 aligns across 7 bases. The clonotype was recovered from a man between 65 and 85 years old with COVID-19, enrolled during active disease. What was sequenced was peripheral blood. The CDR3 region has the DNA TGTGCCAGCAGCCAATTCGGGACAGTAGTACACAATGAGCAGTTCTTC. As protein: CASSQFGTVVHNEQFF.